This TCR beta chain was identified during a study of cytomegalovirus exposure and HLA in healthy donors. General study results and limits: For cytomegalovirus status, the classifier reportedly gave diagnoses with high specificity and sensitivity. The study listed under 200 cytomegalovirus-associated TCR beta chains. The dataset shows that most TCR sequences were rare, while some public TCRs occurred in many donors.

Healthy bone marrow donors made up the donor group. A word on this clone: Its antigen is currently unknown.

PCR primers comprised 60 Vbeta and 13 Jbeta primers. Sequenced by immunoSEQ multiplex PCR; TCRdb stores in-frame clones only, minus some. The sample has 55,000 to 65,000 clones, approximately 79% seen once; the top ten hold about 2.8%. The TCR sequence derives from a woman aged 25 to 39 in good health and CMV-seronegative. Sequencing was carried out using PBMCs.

As DNA, the CDR3 is TGTGCCAGCAGTTCCCCCACGACAGGGCAGCCCCAGCATTTT. Protein sequence: CASSSPTTGQPQHF. The chain joins TRBV28 to TRBJ1-5; 7 bases fit TRBD1. The ends lost 4 bases at V and 7 bases at J; junction bases unmatched: 7. CDR3 size: 14 residues. CDR1 and CDR2 from the germline V gene are MDHEN and SYDVKM. Combining the CDR3 with reference TRBV28 and TRBJ1-5 gives the whole variable domain DVKVTQSSRYLVKRTGEKVFLECVQDMDHENMFWYRQDPGLGLRLIYFSYDVKMKEKGDIPEGYSVSREKKERFSLILESASTNQTSMYLCASSSPTTGQPQHFGDGTRLSIL.